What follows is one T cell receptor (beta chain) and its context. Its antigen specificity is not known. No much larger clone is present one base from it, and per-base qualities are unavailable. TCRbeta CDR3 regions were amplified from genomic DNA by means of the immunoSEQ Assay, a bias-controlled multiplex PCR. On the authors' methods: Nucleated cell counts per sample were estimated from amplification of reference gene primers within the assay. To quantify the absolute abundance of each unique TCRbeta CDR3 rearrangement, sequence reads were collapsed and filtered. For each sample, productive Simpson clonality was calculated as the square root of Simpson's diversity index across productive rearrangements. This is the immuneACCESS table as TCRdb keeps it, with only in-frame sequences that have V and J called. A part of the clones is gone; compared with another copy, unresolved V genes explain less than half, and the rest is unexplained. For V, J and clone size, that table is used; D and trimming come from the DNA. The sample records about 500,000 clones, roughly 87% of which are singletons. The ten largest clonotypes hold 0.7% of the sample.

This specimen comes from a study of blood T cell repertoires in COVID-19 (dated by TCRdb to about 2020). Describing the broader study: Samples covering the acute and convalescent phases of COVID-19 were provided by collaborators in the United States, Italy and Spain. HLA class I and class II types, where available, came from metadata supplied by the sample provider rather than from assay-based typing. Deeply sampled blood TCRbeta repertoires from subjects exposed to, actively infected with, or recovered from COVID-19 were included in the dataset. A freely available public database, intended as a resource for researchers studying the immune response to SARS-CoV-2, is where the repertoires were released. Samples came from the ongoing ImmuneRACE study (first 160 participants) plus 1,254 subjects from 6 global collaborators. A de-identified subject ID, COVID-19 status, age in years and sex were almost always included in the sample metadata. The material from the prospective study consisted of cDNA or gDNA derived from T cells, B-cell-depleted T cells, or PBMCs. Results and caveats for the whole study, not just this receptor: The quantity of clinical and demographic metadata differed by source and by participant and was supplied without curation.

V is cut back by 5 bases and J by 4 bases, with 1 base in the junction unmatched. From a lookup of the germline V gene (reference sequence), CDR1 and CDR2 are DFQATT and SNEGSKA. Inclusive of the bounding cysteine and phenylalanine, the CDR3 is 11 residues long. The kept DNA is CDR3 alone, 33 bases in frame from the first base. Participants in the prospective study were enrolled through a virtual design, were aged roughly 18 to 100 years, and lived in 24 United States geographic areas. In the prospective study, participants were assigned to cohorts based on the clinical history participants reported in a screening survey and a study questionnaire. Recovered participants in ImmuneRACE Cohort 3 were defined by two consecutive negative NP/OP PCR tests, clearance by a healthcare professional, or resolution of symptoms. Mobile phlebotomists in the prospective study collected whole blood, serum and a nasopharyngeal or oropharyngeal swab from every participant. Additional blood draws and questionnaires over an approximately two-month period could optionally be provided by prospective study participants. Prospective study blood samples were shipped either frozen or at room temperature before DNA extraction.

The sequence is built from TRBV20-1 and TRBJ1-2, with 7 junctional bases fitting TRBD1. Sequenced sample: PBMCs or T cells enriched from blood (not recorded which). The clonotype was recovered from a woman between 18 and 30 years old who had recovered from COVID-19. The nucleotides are TGCAGTGCTGGGGACAGCTATGGCTACACCTTC. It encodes CSAGDSYGYTF.